Listed here is a single TCR beta chain. The antigen remains undetermined. The data originate from a study of OX40 agonist ivuxolimab in advanced cancers. As for the study in general: Ivuxolimab, an agonist antibody against OX40 (CD134), was given to patients. Three partial responders included one hepatocellular carcinoma patient and two cutaneous melanoma patients. In this trial design, patients received ivuxolimab intravenously at 0.01 to 10 mg/kg every 2 weeks. Points from the study as a whole: Expanded peripheral T-cell antigen specificity went undetermined.

Clones were sequenced by immunoSEQ multiplex PCR, and TCRdb holds only the in-frame ones, with some missing. The repertoire holds roughly 45,000 clones, around 84% seen once, with 15% in the top ten. V lost 3 bases and J lost 2, with 2 bases in between. The germline gives CDR1 MNHEY, CDR2 SMNVEV (reference sequence). The CDR3 totals 13 residues. The TCR was taken from an adult with an advanced solid tumor such as melanoma, head and neck, liver or kidney cancer. The source was CD4+ or CD8+ T cells sorted from blood, collected in a trial of the OX40 agonist ivuxolimab. The rearrangement joins TRBV27 to TRBJ2-6, with unresolved D. DNA of the CDR3: TGTGCCAGCAGTTTCACTGGGGCCAACGTCCTGACTTTC. Translated, it gives CASSFTGANVLTF.